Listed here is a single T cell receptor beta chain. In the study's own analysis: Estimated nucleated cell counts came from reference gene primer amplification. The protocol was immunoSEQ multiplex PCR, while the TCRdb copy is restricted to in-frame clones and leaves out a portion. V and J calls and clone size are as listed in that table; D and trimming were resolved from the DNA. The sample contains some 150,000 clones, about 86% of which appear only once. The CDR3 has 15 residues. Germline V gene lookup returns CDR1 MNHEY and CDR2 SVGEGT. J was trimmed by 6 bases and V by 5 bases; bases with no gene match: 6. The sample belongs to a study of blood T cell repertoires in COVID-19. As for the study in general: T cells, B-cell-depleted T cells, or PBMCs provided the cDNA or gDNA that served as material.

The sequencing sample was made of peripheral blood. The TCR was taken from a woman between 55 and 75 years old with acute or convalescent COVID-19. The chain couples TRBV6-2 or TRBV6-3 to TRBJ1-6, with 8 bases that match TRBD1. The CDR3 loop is CASSQDRGFNSPLHF. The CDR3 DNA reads TGTGCCAGCAGTCAAGACAGGGGCTTTAATTCACCCCTCCACTTT.